This T cell receptor beta chain was identified during a study of cytomegalovirus exposure and HLA in healthy donors. Notes on the study in general: According to an earlier analysis, most TCR beta V segments yielded productive rearrangements about 87% or about 30% of the time.

A remark on this clone: As yet, its antigen is unknown.

PCR amplification relied on 60 Vbeta primers (plus 13 Jbeta primers). Some clones are missing from TCRdb's copy, which holds only in-frame ones; the method was immunoSEQ multiplex PCR. The sample has 90,000 to 140,000 clones, approximately 72% seen once. Germline values: CDR1 SGHRS, CDR2 YFSETQ. Losses at the gene ends were 4 bases for V and 0 bases for J; bases not matched to a gene: 2. CDR3 length: 15 amino acids. The clonotype originates from a man aged 30-40 years in good health and CMV-seronegative. Sequenced material: PBMCs. The chain recombines TRBV5-1 with TRBJ1-5, with 9 bases identical to TRBD1. CDR3 sequence reads: CASSGGQGSNQPQHF. Here the CDR3 DNA reads TGCGCCAGCAGCGGGGGACAGGGTAGCAATCAGCCCCAGCATTTT.